Listed below are T cell receptor beta chains from one sample, sequenced in a study of response to subunit inactivated influenza vaccine. Each CDR3 protein gets one entry after TCRdb re-called the RT-PCR reads with MiXCR. The table includes 300,000 to 350,000 distinct CDR3 sequences, about 20% detected once. The sequencing here drew on PBMCs from blood, taken 21 months after vaccination. These receptors originate from a man aged 50 to 75 who received an inactivated influenza vaccine. CDR3s include the opening cysteine and the closing phenylalanine or tryptophan. D genes are given only for firm matches. Expanded clones get a size class; other rows say once, few or many, or leave the size out.

TRBV6-1	TRBJ1-2	few	15	TRBD1	CASSPRDRGSYGYTF	TGTGCCAGCAGTCCCAGGGACAGGGGATCATATGGCTACACCTTC
TRBV6-5	TRBJ1-3	NA	14	TRBD1	CASSYGTAGNTIYF	TGTGCCAGCAGTTACGGGACAGCTGGAAACACCATATATTTT
TRBV5-4	TRBJ2-3	few	13	TRBD1	CASSDRRTDTQYF	TGTGCCAGCTCGGACAGGCGCACAGATACGCAGTATTTT
TRBV6-5	TRBJ2-7	NA	15	NA	CASSYVAESSYEQYF	TGTGCCAGCAGTTACGTGGCAGAAAGCTCCTACGAGCAGTACTTC
TRBV7-2	TRBJ1-5	many	16	NA	CASSLDRRYSNQPQHF	TGTGCCAGCAGCTTAGACAGGCGTTATAGCAATCAGCCCCAGCATTTT
TRBV4-1	TRBJ1-1	many	18	TRBD1	CASSQGPQGRSVGTEAFF	TGCGCCAGCAGCCAAGGCCCACAGGGGAGGTCGGTTGGAACTGAAGCTTTCTTT
TRBV20-1	TRBJ2-7	few	16	NA	CSARTLKSWRGYEQYF	TGCAGTGCTAGAACCCTAAAGTCCTGGCGGGGCTACGAGCAGTACTTC
TRBV7-9	TRBJ2-3	few	15	NA	CASILGAFLGDTQYF	TGTGCCAGCATCCTAGGGGCCTTTTTGGGAGATACGCAGTATTTT
TRBV18	TRBJ2-1	few	13	NA	CASSPPEGNEQFF	TGTGCCAGCTCACCACCAGAGGGCAATGAGCAGTTCTTC
TRBV12-3/TRBV12-4	TRBJ2-2	NA	16	TRBD2	CASRPSGQANTGELFF	TGTGCCAGCAGACCTAGCGGGCAAGCGAACACCGGGGAGCTGTTTTTT
TRBV2	TRBJ1-5	NA	13	NA	CASSSRERQPQHF	TGTGCCAGCAGTTCCAGGGAACGTCAGCCCCAGCATTTT
TRBV20-1	TRBJ1-1	many	12	NA	CSASRVNTEAFF	TGCAGTGCTAGCCGGGTGAACACTGAAGCTTTCTTT
TRBV19	TRBJ1-5	NA	14	NA	CASRQTYSNQPQHF	TGTGCCTCCCGACAAACCTATAGCAATCAGCCCCAGCATTTT
TRBV20-1	TRBJ1-1	NA	15	NA	CSARKQPGPGTEAFF	TGCAGTGCACGTAAACAGCCGGGTCCAGGCACTGAAGCTTTCTTT
TRBV20-1	TRBJ2-4	few	15	TRBD2	CSARREGAGASIQYF	TGCAGTGCGAGAAGGGAGGGAGCGGGAGCCAGCATTCAGTACTTC
TRBV10-1	TRBJ2-7	few	14	NA	CAPARGASSYEQYF	TGCGCCCCCGCTAGGGGTGCGAGCTCCTACGAGCAGTACTTC
TRBV10-2	TRBJ1-5	NA	15	TRBD1	CASSVDRGNNQPQHF	TGCGCCAGCAGTGTGGACAGGGGGAACAATCAGCCCCAGCATTTT
TRBV29-1	TRBJ1-1	many	11	NA	CSVVRSTEAFF	TGCAGCGTTGTTAGGTCCACTGAAGCTTTCTTT
TRBV7-8	TRBJ1-4	few	14	NA	CASSLVGRGEKLFF	TGTGCCAGCAGCTTAGTTGGCCGGGGTGAAAAACTGTTTTTT
TRBV4-2	TRBJ1-2	NA	13	TRBD1	CASSQAGTGGYTF	TGTGCCAGCAGCCAGGCCGGGACAGGGGGTTACACCTTC
TRBV29-1	TRBJ2-2	NA	11	NA	CSVASSGELFF	TGCAGCGTTGCTTCAAGCGGGGAGCTGTTTTTT
TRBV29-1	TRBJ2-5	few	13	NA	CSGARIRQETQYF	TGCAGCGGGGCCCGTATACGACAGGAGACCCAGTACTTC
TRBV3-1	TRBJ2-4	few	14	TRBD1	CASSPQGAKNIQYF	TGTGCCAGCAGCCCACAGGGGGCCAAAAACATTCAGTACTTC
TRBV28	TRBJ1-1	many	13	TRBD1	CASRRGRNTEAFF	TGTGCCAGCAGAAGGGGGCGAAATACTGAAGCTTTCTTT
TRBV18	TRBJ1-2	few	14	TRBD1	CASSPRDSNYGYTF	TGTGCCAGCTCACCTAGGGACAGTAACTATGGCTACACCTTC
TRBV4-3	TRBJ2-1	few	13	NA	CASSQEDYNEQFF	TGCGCCAGCAGCCAAGAGGACTACAATGAGCAGTTCTTC
TRBV29-1	TRBJ1-2	NA	12	NA	CSVDDSNYGYTF	TGCAGCGTCGACGACAGTAACTATGGCTACACCTTC
TRBV30	TRBJ1-5	NA	15	NA	CAWSATGISNQPQHF	TGTGCCTGGAGTGCCACAGGAATTAGCAATCAGCCCCAGCATTTT
TRBV6-1	TRBJ1-2	NA	15	TRBD1	CASSGWDSLNYGYTF	TGTGCCAGCAGTGGTTGGGACAGCCTTAACTATGGCTACACCTTC
TRBV20-1	TRBJ1-2	few	12	NA	CSARDSSYGYTF	TGCAGTGCTAGAGATAGTAGCTATGGCTACACCTTC
TRBV28	TRBJ2-1	NA	16	TRBD2	CASRGRSGVSYNEQFF	TGTGCCAGTAGGGGAAGGAGCGGGGTCTCCTACAATGAGCAGTTCTTC
TRBV15	TRBJ1-2	few	14	NA	CATSRVGDGYGYTF	TGTGCCACCAGCAGAGTAGGGGACGGCTATGGCTACACCTTC
TRBV20-1	TRBJ2-1	NA	17	NA	CSARGGVDKGSYNEQFF	TGCAGTGCTAGAGGGGGCGTCGATAAGGGTTCCTACAATGAGCAGTTCTTC
TRBV6-5	TRBJ2-7	NA	15	TRBD1	CASSYSTGGSYEQYF	TGTGCCAGCAGTTACTCGACAGGGGGGTCCTACGAGCAGTACTTC
TRBV12-3/TRBV12-4	TRBJ2-6	NA	19	TRBD1	CASSPTADRAFSGANVLTF	TGTGCCAGCAGCCCCACCGCCGACAGGGCATTCTCTGGGGCCAACGTCCTGACTTTC
TRBV7-2	TRBJ1-2	NA	15	NA	CASSLGRQTLYGYTF	TGTGCCAGCAGCTTAGGGAGACAGACCCTCTATGGCTACACCTTC
TRBV5-1	TRBJ1-2	NA	15	TRBD1	CASSRVDRGLERYTF	TGCGCCAGCAGCCGCGTCGACAGGGGCCTCGAGCGCTACACCTTC
TRBV18	TRBJ1-5	NA	15	NA	CASSRMDSLAGPQHF	TGTGCCAGCTCACGCATGGACAGTCTAGCGGGGCCCCAGCATTTT
TRBV7-2	TRBJ1-1	few	14	NA	CASSLEAGPTEAFF	TGTGCCAGCAGCTTAGAGGCAGGGCCGACTGAAGCTTTCTTT
TRBV6-2/TRBV6-3	TRBJ1-1	few	15	NA	CASSLFRQTNTEAFF	TGTGCCAGCAGTTTATTCAGGCAAACGAACACTGAAGCTTTCTTT
TRBV6-1	TRBJ2-1	NA	15	NA	CASSQSHRVHNEQFF	TGTGCCAGCAGCCAAAGTCACAGGGTCCACAATGAGCAGTTCTTC
TRBV20-1	TRBJ2-3	few	15	NA	CSARDQTRTTDTQYF	TGCAGTGCTAGAGATCAAACAAGAACCACAGATACGCAGTATTTT
TRBV5-1	TRBJ1-4	few	15	NA	CASSMGHATNEKLFF	TGCGCCAGCAGCATGGGACACGCAACTAATGAAAAACTGTTTTTT
TRBV5-1	TRBJ2-4	NA	15	NA	CASSLQGEAKNIQYF	TGCGCCAGCAGCCTCCAAGGGGAAGCCAAAAACATTCAGTACTTC
TRBV7-8	TRBJ2-7	NA	19	TRBD2	CASSLVVASGSSHSYEQYF	TGTGCCAGCAGCTTAGTTGTTGCTAGCGGGAGTTCCCATTCCTACGAGCAGTACTTC
TRBV5-1	TRBJ2-3	few	14	NA	CASSLEGWTDTQYF	TGCGCCAGCAGCTTGGAAGGGTGGACAGATACGCAGTATTTT
TRBV25-1	TRBJ2-1	NA	15	NA	CASSARGIAYNEQFF	TGTGCCAGCAGTGCCAGGGGAATTGCCTACAATGAGCAGTTCTTC
TRBV7-2	TRBJ1-2	NA	15	NA	CASSLKPGRNYGYTF	TGTGCCAGCAGCCTCAAACCAGGTCGAAACTATGGCTACACCTTC
TRBV7-2	TRBJ2-1	NA	13	NA	CASSAGLGREQFF	TGTGCCAGCAGCGCGGGACTGGGTAGGGAGCAGTTCTTC
TRBV6-5	TRBJ1-2	few	15	NA	CASSYSLGLNYGYTF	TGTGCCAGCAGTTACTCGCTCGGGCTAAACTATGGCTACACCTTC
TRBV18	TRBJ1-1	NA	15	TRBD1	CASSPLGTGLAEAFF	TGTGCCAGCTCACCACTCGGGACAGGGTTGGCTGAAGCTTTCTTT
TRBV12-3/TRBV12-4	TRBJ1-6	few	16	NA	CASSSHHIQGGSPLHF	TGTGCCAGCAGTTCTCACCACATACAGGGCGGCTCACCCCTCCACTTT
TRBV4-2	TRBJ2-7	few	14	NA	CASSQDIGAYEQYF	TGTGCCAGCAGCCAAGATATAGGGGCCTACGAGCAGTACTTC
TRBV7-2	TRBJ2-3	few	13	TRBD2	CASGEGPTDTQYF	TGTGCCAGCGGGGAGGGACCCACAGATACGCAGTATTTT
TRBV4-2	TRBJ1-2	few	16	TRBD1	CASSQATGGGSKGYTF	TGTGCCAGCAGCCAAGCGACAGGGGGGGGGAGTAAGGGCTACACCTTC
TRBV7-8	TRBJ1-5	NA	14	NA	CASSLAESVPPQHF	TGTGCCAGCAGCTTAGCAGAAAGCGTTCCTCCCCAGCATTTT
TRBV3-1	TRBJ1-1	NA	11	NA	CASSQEGGAFF	TGTGCCAGCAGCCAAGAGGGGGGAGCTTTCTTT
TRBV5-5	TRBJ2-3	NA	16	NA	CASSFWGKGGTDTQYF	TGTGCCAGCAGCTTTTGGGGGAAGGGGGGCACAGATACGCAGTATTTT
TRBV6-1	TRBJ2-2	few	13	NA	CASRDTNTGELFF	TGTGCCAGCAGGGACACAAACACCGGGGAGCTGTTTTTT
TRBV29-1	TRBJ1-2	NA	12	NA	CSVEGGKEGYTF	TGCAGCGTTGAAGGCGGGAAAGAAGGCTACACCTTC